This T cell receptor (beta chain) emerged from a study of T cells in Graves' hyperthyroidism and ophthalmopathy (dated by TCRdb to between 2018 and 2020). Regarding the research as a whole: To identify TCR V-J signatures that set the groups apart, the researchers used a discovery cohort of 90 to 100 patients, made up of 40 to 45 with Graves' ophthalmopathy and some 60 with stable Graves' hyperthyroidism. Prospective prediction of ophthalmopathy was tested in an independent validation cohort of 18 to 20 hyperthyroidism patients and 15 to 17 patients who later progressed to ophthalmopathy. For training and testing, the 80 to 100 patients in the discovery cohort were randomly divided in a 7:3 ratio. Thyroid tissue and blood T-cell repertoires from about six Graves' hyperthyroidism patients were also compared in the study. The paper describes TCR Vbeta CDR3 sequencing of 120 to 150 peripheral blood samples, made up of 40 to 45 ophthalmopathy patients, some 76 hyperthyroidism patients and approximately 17 progressor patients. Once sampling was done, hyperthyroidism patients were given methimazole at a starting dose of 30 mg daily, whereas ophthalmopathy patients were given high-dose intravenous methylprednisolone.

The TCR beta CDR3 regions were amplified from RNA transcripts. The TCR CDR3 was subjected to a first round of RT-PCR using the HTBI primer set and the Qiagen OneStep RT-PCR kit. Libraries were constructed in a second round of multiplex PCR, after which size selection and purification were performed. Paired-end sequencing of the libraries was performed with 100 bp reads on an Illumina HiSeq2000. In the paper's pipeline: SOAPnuke was used to process the raw data, removing reads that contained adapters or uncalled bases, had a mean Phred below 15, or lacked an exact match to the constant primer or identifier. High-quality paired reads were merged with COPE v1.2.5, and unique nucleotide sequences were defined as clonotypes. MiTCR v1.1 was used to align clonotypes to the IMGT TRBV, TRBD and TRBJ reference segments. The analysis included only V-J combinations with a frequency above 0.0001, which together covered about 99% of the repertoires. A TCS score was defined as the ratio between F50 (clonal expansion) and ExV (chaos), using BLOSUM62-based TCRdist between CDR3 peptides within each V-J. Welch's t-statistics and random forest reduced roughly 530 V-J features to under 15, which were used in a naive Bayes classifier (R e1071). The Morisita-Horn index was used to measure how similar the thyroid and blood repertoires were. The public reads were reanalyzed by TCRdb: fastp trimming at Q25, MiXCR alignment, in-frame beta chains only. CDR3 protein duplicates are merged, each entry listing the most common genes and DNA. The V and J calls come from TCRdb's annotation, not from the publication. This sample lists about 580,000 distinct CDR3 sequences; approximately 44% were detected once. Roughly 7.7% of the sample lies in the top ten.

A patient counted as having stable Graves' hyperthyroidism if no progression to ophthalmopathy occurred over 18 months of follow-up. The hyperthyroidism patients were between 18 and 65 years old and newly diagnosed, with a disease duration of less than 2 months. Patients with uncontrolled infections, other autoimmune diseases, pregnancy or lactation were excluded. Diagnoses were based on clinical symptoms, serum thyroxine and TRAb, thyroid ultrasound and orbital computed tomography. Total RNA was extracted with Trizol reagent, and quality was checked on an Agilent 2100 Bioanalyzer. Cut back by 4 bases and 0 bases, the V and J ends lie 10 bases apart. Inclusive of the bounding cysteine and phenylalanine, the CDR3 is 14 residues long. The only DNA kept is the CDR3, 42 bases in frame from the first base. This clonotype was counted ten times or more. It has no known antigen specificity. Base qualities are not at hand, and no much larger clone is one base apart.

Beyond this particular receptor, the publication reports: In cross-validation, a model built on a 13 V-J signature told ophthalmopathy apart from stable hyperthyroidism with approximately 90% sensitivity and 81% to 82% specificity, and in testing the same model reached 80%/75%. In validation, the model predicted progression to ophthalmopathy with over 65% sensitivity and about 73% specificity, a median of around 6.6 months before onset. Sample size was not statistically predetermined, and investigators were not blinded to group allocation. Most expanded thyroid clonotypes (frequency above 0.001) were also found in blood, which suggests that blood repertoires may mirror thyroid immune responses.

Sequenced material: peripheral blood or thyroid tissue (not recorded which). This clonotype was sampled from a woman aged 18 to 35 with Graves' hyperthyroidism. The sequence is built from TRBV12-3 or TRBV12-4 and TRBJ2-7, with no confident D gene call. The CDR3 loop reads CASSSPLSSYEQYF. The base sequence is TGTGCCAGCAGTTCCCCGTTGAGCTCCTACGAGCAGTACTTC.